The 14 T cell receptor beta chains given below trace back to one sample, sequenced in a study of shared clonotypes between healthy human individuals. Clones were sequenced by immunoSEQ multiplex PCR, and TCRdb holds only the in-frame ones, with some missing. The profile shows hundreds of thousands of clones, approximately 79% of them singletons. Sequencing was performed on memory CD4+ T cells sorted from blood. The subset was: CD45RA-negative fraction. Receptors were obtained from a woman in her twenties or thirties in good health.

In this sample, this clone turned up a few times. V is TRBV5-1 and J is TRBJ2-2; D remains unclear. With 6 bases removed from V and 1 base from J, the gap between germline ends came to 10 bases. Germline CDR1 SGHRS, CDR2 YFSETQ. This CDR3 is 14 amino acids long. CDR3 in DNA: TGCGCCAGCACCTCGACGGTGAACACCGGGGAGCTGTTTTTT. This encodes CASTSTVNTGELFF.

The gene calls are TRBV5-1 and TRBJ1-1; D is unresolved. There are 12 residues in the CDR3. V was clipped by 0 bases and J by 3 bases, with 3 bases between them. Germline V CDR1 and CDR2: SGHRS, YFSETQ. CDR3 DNA: TGCGCCAGCAGCTTGGACTACACTGAAGCTTTCTTT. Translating gives CASSLDYTEAFF.

The chain employs TRBV7-9 and TRBJ2-1; a possible D gene is TRBD2 (6 bases). The V end lost 3 bases, the J end lost 9 bases, and 18 bases lay between the germline ends. Germline V gives CDR1 SEHNR, CDR2 FQNEAQ (reference sequence). This CDR3 has 15 amino acids. The CDR3 DNA follows: TGTGCCAGCAGCTTGTCGGAGGGCGGAGGGTTTGAGCAGTTCTTC. Its protein product is CASSLSEGGGFEQFF.

The chain joins TRBV18 to TRBJ1-4; D call uncertain. V was trimmed by 1 base and J by 1 base, leaving 7 bases between them. The CDR3 spans 15 residues. The germline V gene encodes CDR1 KGHSH and CDR2 LQKENI. CDR3 DNA: TGTGCCAGCTCACCACGAGAGGGAACTAATGAAAAACTGTTTTTT. Translation gives CASSPREGTNEKLFF.

This chain joins TRBV2 and TRBJ2-7; D call uncertain. Germline V CDR1 and CDR2: SNHLY, FYNNEI. The CDR3 is 11 amino acids. V was cut by 7 bases and J by 2 bases, with 6 bases left in between. DNA for the CDR3: TGTGCCAGCAAACCGGCCTACGAGCAGTACTTC. It codes for CASKPAYEQYF. Using reference TRBV2 and TRBJ2-7 for the parts outside the CDR3, the full variable domain is EPEVTQTPSHQVTQMGQEVILRCVPISNHLYFYWYRQILGQKVEFLVSFYNNEISEKSEIFDDQFSVERPDGSNFTLKIRSTKLEDSAMYFCASKPAYEQYFGPGTRLTVT.

The rearrangement links TRBV11-3 to TRBJ2-1; 7 bases match TRBD2. The CDR3 length is 15 residues. J lost 6 bases, V lost 1 base, and 6 bases had no gene match. The V gene's germline CDR1 is SGHNT and CDR2 YENEEA. The chain's CDR3 is CASSLGGGSPNEQFF. Here the CDR3 DNA reads TGTGCCAGCAGCTTAGGGGGCGGGAGCCCCAATGAGCAGTTCTTC.

This clone was detected only once. The chain combines TRBV27 with TRBJ2-5; no firm D call. The germline V gene encodes CDR1 MNHEY and CDR2 SMNVEV (reference sequence). The CDR3 consists of 16 residues. With 6 bases removed from V and 3 bases from J, the gap between germline ends came to 20 bases. DNA of the CDR3: TGTGCCAGCAGCCCGTGGATGCTTCGGAGCAAAGAGACCCAGTACTTC. It codes for CASSPWMLRSKETQYF.

The rearrangement links TRBV5-1 to TRBJ2-2; possibly TRBD2 for D (6 bases). The ends were cut back, 2 bases at V and 6 bases at J, with 11 bases in the middle. CDR3 length: 14 residues. Germline V gene lookup returns CDR1 SGHRS and CDR2 YFSETQ. CDR3 nucleotide sequence: TGCGCCAGCAGCTTTGGCGGGGTGGCCGGGGAGCTGTTTTTT. This codes for CASSFGGVAGELFF.

J is TRBJ1-2 and V is TRBV18, with D possibly being TRBD1 (6 bases). The germline V and J ends were trimmed by 3 bases and 0 bases, with 11 bases remaining between them. The CDR3 has 15 amino acids. The germline CDR1 and CDR2 sequences are KGHSH and LQKENI. CDR3 region: CASSPGTPANYGYTF. In DNA form, the CDR3 reads TGTGCCAGCTCACCCGGGACACCAGCTAACTATGGCTACACCTTC. Full variable domain (rest looked up from reference TRBV18 and TRBJ1-2): NAGVMQNPRHLVRRRGQEARLRCSPMKGHSHVYWYRQLPEEGLKFMVYLQKENIIDESGMPKERFSAEFPKEGPSILRIQQVVRGDSAAYFCASSPGTPANYGYTFGSGTRLTVV.

The chain links TRBV29-1 to TRBJ1-3; D remains unclear. Germline CDR1 is SQVTM and CDR2 is ANQGSEA. The CDR3 is 12 amino acids. Trimming cost V 6 bases and J 4 bases, with 10 bases left between them. The CDR3 sequence: CSVAEGGNTIYF. DNA for the CDR3: TGCAGCGTGGCCGAAGGGGGAAACACCATATATTTT.

This clone has a handful of counts. This chain connects TRBV19 to TRBJ1-5; D not resolved. Germline CDR1 and CDR2: LNHDA and SQIVND (reference sequence). The CDR3 totals 14 residues. Between the trimmed V and J ends, which lost 7 bases and 2 bases, there was a span of 12 bases. CDR3: CASTGSVGNQPQHF. For the CDR3, the DNA is TGTGCCAGTACGGGCTCCGTGGGCAATCAGCCCCAGCATTTT.

The V and J genes are TRBV5-1 and TRBJ1-2, with D possibly TRBD1 on 5 matching bases. Germline CDR1 reads SGHRS; CDR2 reads YFSETQ. V lost 4 bases and J 4 bases, leaving 14 bases between the germline ends. The CDR3 covers 14 residues. The DNA for the CDR3 is TGCGCCAGCAGCCCAGACAGAACTGGCTATGGCTACACCTTC. Its translation is CASSPDRTGYGYTF.

The rearrangement links TRBV5-1 to TRBJ2-7; D assignment may be TRBD1 or TRBD2 (5 bases each). There are 14 residues in the CDR3. Trimming cost V 4 bases and J 6 bases, with 17 bases left between them. The germline V gene has CDR1 SGHRS and CDR2 YFSETQ. CDR3 protein: CASSVGTSGSEQYF. As DNA, the CDR3 is TGCGCCAGCAGCGTTGGGACCTCGGGGAGCGAGCAGTACTTC.

This clone was seen only a few times. The J gene is TRBJ2-2, the V gene TRBV7-7; D ambiguous. V was cut by 6 bases and J by 2 bases, with 10 bases left in between. Germline loops: CDR1 SSHAT, CDR2 FNYEAQ (reference sequence). This CDR3 has 14 amino acids. The DNA for the CDR3 is TGTGCCAGCAGTCGTACGGTAAACACCGGGGAGCTGTTTTTT. Translation gives CASSRTVNTGELFF.